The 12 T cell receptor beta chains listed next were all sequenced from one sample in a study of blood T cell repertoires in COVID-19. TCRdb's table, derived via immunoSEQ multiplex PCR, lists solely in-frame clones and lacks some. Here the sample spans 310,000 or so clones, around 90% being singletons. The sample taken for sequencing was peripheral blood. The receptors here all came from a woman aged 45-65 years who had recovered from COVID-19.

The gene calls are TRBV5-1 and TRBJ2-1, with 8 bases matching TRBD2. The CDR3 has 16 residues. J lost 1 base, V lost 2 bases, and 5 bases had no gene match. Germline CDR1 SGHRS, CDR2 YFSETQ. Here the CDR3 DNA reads TGCGCCAGCAGCTTAAGCGGGAGTTCATCCTACAATGAGCAGTTCTTC. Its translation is CASSLSGSSSYNEQFF.

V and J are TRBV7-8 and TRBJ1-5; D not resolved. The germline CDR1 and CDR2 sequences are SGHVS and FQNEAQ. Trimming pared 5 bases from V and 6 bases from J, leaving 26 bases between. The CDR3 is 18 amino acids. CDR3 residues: CASSPHRLRTRGSQPQHF. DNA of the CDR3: TGTGCCAGCAGCCCACATCGGCTTCGGACGCGGGGTTCTCAGCCCCAGCATTTT.

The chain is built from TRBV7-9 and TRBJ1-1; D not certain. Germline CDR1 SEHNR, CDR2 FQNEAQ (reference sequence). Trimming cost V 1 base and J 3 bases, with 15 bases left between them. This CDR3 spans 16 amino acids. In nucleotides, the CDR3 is TGTGCCAGCAGCTTAGTGGTGAGGCGACGGGACACTGAAGCTTTCTTT. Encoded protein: CASSLVVRRRDTEAFF.

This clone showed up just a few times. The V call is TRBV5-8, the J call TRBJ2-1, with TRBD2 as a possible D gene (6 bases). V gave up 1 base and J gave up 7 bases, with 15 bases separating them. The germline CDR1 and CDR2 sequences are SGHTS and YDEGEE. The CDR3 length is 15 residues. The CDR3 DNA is TGTGCCAGCAGCTTGAGGAGGGAGTCACTTAATGAGCAGTTCTTC. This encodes CASSLRRESLNEQFF.

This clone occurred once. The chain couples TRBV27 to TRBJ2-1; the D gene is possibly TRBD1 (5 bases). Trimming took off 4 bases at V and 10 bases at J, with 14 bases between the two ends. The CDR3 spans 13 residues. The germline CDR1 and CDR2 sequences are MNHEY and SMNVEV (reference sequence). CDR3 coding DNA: TGTGCCAGCAGTTCCCTAGGCCGACAGGAGCAGTTCTTC. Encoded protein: CASSSLGRQEQFF.

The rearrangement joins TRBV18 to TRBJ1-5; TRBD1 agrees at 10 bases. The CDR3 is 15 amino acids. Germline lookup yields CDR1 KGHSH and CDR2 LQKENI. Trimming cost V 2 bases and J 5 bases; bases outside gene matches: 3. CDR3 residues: CASSPKTGGDQPQHF. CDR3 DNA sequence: TGTGCCAGCTCACCAAAGACAGGGGGCGATCAGCCCCAGCATTTT.

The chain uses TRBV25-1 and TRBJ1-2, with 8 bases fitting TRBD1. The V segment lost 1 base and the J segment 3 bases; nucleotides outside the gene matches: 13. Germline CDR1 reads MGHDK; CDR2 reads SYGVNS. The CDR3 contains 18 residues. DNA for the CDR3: TGTGCCAGCAGTGAATTATCCTTGGGACAGGAAGGATACTATGGCTACACCTTC. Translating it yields CASSELSLGQEGYYGYTF.

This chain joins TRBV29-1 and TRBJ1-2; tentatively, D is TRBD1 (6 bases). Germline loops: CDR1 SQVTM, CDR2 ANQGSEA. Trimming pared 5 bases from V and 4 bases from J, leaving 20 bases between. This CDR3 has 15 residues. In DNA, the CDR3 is TGCAGCGTTTTAGGGGGGGACATCTTAACCTATGGCTACACCTTC. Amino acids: CSVLGGDILTYGYTF.

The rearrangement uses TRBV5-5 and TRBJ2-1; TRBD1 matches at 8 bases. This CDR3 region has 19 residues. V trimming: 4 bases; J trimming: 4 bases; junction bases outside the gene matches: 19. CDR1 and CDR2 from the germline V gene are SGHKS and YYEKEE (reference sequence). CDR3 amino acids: CASSRGTGTLSGDYNEQFF. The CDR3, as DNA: TGTGCCAGCAGCCGCGGGACAGGAACTCTAAGTGGGGATTACAATGAGCAGTTCTTC.

The DNA for the CDR3 is TGTGCCAGCAGCCTCTACCCGGGCTCTGGAAACACCATATATTTT. It encodes CASSLYPGSGNTIYF. The chain recombines TRBV3-1 (or the pseudogene TRBV3-2) with TRBJ1-3, with D uncertain. Germline V CDR1 and CDR2: LGHDT, YNNKEL (reference sequence). CDR3 length equals 15 residues. V was trimmed by 4 bases and J by 0 bases, leaving 10 bases between them.

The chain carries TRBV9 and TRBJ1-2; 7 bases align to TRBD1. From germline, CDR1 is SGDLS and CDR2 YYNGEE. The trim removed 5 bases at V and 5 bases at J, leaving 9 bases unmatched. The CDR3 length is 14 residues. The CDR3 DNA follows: TGTGCCAGCAGTGTGGAGGGGGCCGGGTATGGCTACACCTTC. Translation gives CASSVEGAGYGYTF.

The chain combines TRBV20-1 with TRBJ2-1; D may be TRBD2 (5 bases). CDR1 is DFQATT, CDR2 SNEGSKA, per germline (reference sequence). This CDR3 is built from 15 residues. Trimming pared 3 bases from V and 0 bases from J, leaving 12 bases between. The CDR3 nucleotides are TGCAGTGCTAGTCTAGCCCTCAGCTCCTACAATGAGCAGTTCTTC. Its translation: CSASLALSSYNEQFF.